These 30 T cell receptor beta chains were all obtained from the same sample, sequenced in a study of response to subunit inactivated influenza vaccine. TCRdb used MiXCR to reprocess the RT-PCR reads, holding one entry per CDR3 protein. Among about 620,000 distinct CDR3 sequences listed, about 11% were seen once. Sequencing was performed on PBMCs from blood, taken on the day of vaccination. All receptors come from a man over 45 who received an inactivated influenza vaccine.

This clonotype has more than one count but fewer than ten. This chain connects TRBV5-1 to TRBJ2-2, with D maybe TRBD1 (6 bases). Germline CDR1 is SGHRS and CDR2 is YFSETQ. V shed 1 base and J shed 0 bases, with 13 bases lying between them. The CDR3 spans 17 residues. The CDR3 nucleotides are TGCGCCAGCAGCTTGTCCGGACAGACTTCGAACACCGGGGAGCTGTTTTTT. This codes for CASSLSGQTSNTGELFF.

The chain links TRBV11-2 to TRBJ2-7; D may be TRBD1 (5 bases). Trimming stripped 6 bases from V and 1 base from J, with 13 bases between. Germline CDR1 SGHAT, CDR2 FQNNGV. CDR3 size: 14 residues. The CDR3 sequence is CASRDSVHSYEQYF. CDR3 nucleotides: TGTGCCAGCAGAGACAGTGTGCATTCCTACGAGCAGTACTTC. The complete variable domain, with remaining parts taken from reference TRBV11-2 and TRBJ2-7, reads EAGVAQSPRYKIIEKRQSVAFWCNPISGHATLYWYQQILGQGPKLLIQFQNNGVVDDSQLPKDRFSAERLKGVDSTLKIQPAKLEDSAVYLCASRDSVHSYEQYFGPGTRLTVT.

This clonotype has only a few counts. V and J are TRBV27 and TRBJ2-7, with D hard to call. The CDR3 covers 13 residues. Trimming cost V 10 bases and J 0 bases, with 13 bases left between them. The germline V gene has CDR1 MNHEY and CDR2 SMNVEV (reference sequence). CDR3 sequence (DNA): TGTGCCACCCACCCGGGTAACTCCTACGAGCAGTACTTC. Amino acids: CATHPGNSYEQYF.

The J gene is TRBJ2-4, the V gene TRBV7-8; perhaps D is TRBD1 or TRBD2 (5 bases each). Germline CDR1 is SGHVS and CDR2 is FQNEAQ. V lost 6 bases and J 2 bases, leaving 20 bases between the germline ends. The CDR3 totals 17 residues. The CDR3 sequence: CASSYLGTATSKNIQYF. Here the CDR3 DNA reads TGTGCCAGCAGTTACCTAGGGACGGCGACCTCCAAAAACATTCAGTACTTC.

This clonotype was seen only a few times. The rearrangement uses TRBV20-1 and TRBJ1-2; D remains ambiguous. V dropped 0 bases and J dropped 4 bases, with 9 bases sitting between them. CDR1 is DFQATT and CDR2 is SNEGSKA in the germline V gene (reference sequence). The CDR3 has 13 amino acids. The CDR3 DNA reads TGCAGTGCTAGAGATCTGGCGTCCTATGGCTACACCTTC. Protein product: CSARDLASYGYTF.

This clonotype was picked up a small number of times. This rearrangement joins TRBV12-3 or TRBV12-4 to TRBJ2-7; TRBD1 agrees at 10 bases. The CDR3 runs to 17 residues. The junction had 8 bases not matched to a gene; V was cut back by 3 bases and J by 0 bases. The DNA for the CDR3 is TGTGCCAGCAGTTTCGCCGGGACAGGGGTCAGCTCCTACGAGCAGTACTTC. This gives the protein CASSFAGTGVSSYEQYF.

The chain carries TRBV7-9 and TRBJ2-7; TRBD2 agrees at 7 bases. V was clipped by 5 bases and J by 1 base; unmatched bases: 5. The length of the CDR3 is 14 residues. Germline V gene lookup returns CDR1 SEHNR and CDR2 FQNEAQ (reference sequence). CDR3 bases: TGTGCCAGCAGCCCTGCGGGGGATTCCTACGAGCAGTACTTC. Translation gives CASSPAGDSYEQYF.

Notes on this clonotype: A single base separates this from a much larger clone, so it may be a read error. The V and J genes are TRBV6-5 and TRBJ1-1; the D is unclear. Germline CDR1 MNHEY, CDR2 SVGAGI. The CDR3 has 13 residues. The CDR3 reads CGSSYYERSEAFF. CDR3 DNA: TGTGGCAGCAGTTATTATGAGAGGTCTGAAGCTTTCTTT.

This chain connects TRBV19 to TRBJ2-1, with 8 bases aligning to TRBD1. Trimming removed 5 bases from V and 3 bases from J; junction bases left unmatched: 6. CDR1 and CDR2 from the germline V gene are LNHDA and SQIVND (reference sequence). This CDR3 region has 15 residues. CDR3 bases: TGTGCCAGTAGTTTACGGACAGGGTTCTACAATGAGCAGTTCTTC. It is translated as CASSLRTGFYNEQFF.

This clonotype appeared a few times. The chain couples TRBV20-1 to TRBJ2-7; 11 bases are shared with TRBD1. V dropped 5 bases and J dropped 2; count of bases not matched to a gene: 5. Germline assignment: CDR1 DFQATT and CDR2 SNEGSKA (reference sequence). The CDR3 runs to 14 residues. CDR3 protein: CSAQGTGGAYEQYF. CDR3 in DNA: TGCAGTGCTCAAGGGACAGGGGGAGCCTACGAGCAGTACTTC.

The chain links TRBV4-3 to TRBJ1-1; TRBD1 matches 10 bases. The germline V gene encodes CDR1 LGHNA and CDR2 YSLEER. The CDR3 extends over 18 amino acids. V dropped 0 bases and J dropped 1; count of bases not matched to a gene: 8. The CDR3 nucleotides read TGCGCCAGCAGCCAAGATTGGGGGACAGGGGACCGGAACACTGAAGCTTTCTTT. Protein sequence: CASSQDWGTGDRNTEAFF.

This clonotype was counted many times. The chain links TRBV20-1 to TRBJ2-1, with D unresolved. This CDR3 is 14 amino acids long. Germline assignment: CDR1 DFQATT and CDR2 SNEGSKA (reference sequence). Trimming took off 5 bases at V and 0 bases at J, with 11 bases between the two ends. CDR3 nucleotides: TGCAGTGCTCCTTCTCCGAGCTCCTACAATGAGCAGTTCTTC. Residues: CSAPSPSSYNEQFF.

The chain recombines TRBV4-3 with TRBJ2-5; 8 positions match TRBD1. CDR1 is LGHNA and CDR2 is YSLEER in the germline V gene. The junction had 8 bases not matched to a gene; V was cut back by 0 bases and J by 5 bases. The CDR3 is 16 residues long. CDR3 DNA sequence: TGCGCCAGCAGCCAAGATTGGAGCAGGGGGCTTGAGACCCAGTACTTC. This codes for CASSQDWSRGLETQYF.

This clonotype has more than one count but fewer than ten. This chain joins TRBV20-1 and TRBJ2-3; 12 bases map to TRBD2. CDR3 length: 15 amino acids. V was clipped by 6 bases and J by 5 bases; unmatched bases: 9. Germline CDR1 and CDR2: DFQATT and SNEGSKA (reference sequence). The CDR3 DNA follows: TGCAGTGCCACCGGACTAGCGGGATTGGGAGATACGCAGTATTTT. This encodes CSATGLAGLGDTQYF.

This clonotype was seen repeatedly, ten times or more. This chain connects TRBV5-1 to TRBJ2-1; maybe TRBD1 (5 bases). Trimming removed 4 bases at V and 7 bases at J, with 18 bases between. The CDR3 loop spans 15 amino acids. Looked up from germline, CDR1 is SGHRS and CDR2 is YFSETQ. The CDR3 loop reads CASSKDPYKGNEQFF. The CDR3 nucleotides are TGCGCCAGCAGCAAGGACCCGTACAAGGGGAATGAGCAGTTCTTC.

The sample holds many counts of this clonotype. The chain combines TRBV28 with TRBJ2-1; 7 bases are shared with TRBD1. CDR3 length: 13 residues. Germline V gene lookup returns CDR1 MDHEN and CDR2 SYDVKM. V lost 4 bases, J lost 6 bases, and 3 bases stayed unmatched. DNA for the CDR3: TGTGCCAGCAGTTCGGGACAGATCAATGAGCAGTTCTTC. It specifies CASSSGQINEQFF.

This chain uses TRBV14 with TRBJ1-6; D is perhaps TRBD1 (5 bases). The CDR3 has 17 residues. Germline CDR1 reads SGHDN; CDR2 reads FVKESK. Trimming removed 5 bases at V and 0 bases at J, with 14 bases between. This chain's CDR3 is CASSAWGSSSYNSPLHF. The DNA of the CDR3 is TGTGCCAGCAGCGCCTGGGGGTCCAGCTCCTATAATTCACCCCTCCACTTT.

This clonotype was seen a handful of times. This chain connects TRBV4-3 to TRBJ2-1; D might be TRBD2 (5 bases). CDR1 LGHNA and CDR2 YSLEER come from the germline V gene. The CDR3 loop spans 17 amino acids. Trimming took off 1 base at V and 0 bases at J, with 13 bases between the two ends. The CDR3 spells CASSQVLRASSYNEQFF. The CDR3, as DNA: TGCGCCAGCAGCCAAGTTCTGCGGGCGAGCTCCTACAATGAGCAGTTCTTC.

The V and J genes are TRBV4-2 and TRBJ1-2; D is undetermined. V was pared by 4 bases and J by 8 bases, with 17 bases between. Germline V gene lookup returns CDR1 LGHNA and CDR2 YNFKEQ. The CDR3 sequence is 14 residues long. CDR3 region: CASSLLSGNGGYTF. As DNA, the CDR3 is TGTGCCAGCAGCCTACTTTCGGGTAATGGGGGCTACACCTTC.

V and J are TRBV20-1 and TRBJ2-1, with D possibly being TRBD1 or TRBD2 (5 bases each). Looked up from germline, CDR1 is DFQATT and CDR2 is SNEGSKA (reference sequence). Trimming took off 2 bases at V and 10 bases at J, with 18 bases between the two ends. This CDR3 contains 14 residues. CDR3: CSARRGPGSTEQFF. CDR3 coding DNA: TGCAGTGCTAGAAGGGGACCCGGTTCGACCGAGCAGTTCTTC.

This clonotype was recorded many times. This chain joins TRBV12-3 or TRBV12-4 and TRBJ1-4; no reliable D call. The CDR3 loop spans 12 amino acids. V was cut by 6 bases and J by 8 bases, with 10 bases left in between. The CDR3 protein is CASSPTREKLFF. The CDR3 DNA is TGTGCCAGCAGCCCGACAAGAGAAAAACTGTTTTTT.

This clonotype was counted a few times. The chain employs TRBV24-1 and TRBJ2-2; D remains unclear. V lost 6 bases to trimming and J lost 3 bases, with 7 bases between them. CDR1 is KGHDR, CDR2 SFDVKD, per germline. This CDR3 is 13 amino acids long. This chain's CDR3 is CATSSRYTGELFF. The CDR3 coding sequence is TGTGCCACCAGTTCTCGCTACACCGGGGAGCTGTTTTTT.

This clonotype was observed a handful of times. The CDR3 spells CASSLPQGRGWGHNEQFF. For the CDR3, the DNA is TGTGCCAGCAGCTTGCCACAGGGGAGGGGTTGGGGCCACAATGAGCAGTTCTTC. The chain has TRBV11-2 and TRBJ2-1, with D possibly called TRBD1 or TRBD2 (7 bases each). V lost 3 bases to trimming and J lost 5 bases, with 23 bases between them. The CDR3 spans 18 residues. CDR1 and CDR2 from the germline V gene are SGHAT and FQNNGV. Filled out from reference TRBV11-2 and TRBJ2-1, the complete variable domain reads EAGVAQSPRYKIIEKRQSVAFWCNPISGHATLYWYQQILGQGPKLLIQFQNNGVVDDSQLPKDRFSAERLKGVDSTLKIQPAKLEDSAVYLCASSLPQGRGWGHNEQFFGPGTRLTVL.

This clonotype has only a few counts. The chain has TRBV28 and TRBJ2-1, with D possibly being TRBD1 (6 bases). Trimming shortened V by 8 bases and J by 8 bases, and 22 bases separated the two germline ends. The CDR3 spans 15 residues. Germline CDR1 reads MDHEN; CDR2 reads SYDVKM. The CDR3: CASGTSTVFLDEQFF. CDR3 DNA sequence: TGTGCCAGCGGGACATCTACAGTATTCCTTGATGAGCAGTTCTTC.

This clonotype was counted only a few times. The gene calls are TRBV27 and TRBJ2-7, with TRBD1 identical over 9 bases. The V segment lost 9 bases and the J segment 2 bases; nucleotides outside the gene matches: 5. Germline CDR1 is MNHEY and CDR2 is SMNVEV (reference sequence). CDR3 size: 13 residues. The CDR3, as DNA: TGTGCCAGTGGGGACAGGGCCCCCTACGAGCAGTACTTC. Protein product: CASGDRAPYEQYF.

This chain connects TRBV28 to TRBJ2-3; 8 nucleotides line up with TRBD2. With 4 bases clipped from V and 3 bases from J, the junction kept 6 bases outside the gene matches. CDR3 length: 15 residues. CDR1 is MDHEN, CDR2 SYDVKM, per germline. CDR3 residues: CASSSGGGGTDTQYF. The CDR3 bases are TGTGCCAGCAGTTCCGGGGGGGGAGGGACAGATACGCAGTATTTT. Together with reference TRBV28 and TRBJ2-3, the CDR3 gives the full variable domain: DVKVTQSSRYLVKRTGEKVFLECVQDMDHENMFWYRQDPGLGLRLIYFSYDVKMKEKGDIPEGYSVSREKKERFSLILESASTNQTSMYLCASSSGGGGTDTQYFGPGTRLTVL.

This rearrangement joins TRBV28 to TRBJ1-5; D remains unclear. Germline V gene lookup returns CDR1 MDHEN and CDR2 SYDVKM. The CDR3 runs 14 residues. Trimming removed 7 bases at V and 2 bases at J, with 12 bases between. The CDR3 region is CASMGPIGNQPQHF. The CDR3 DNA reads TGTGCCAGCATGGGCCCCATCGGCAATCAGCCCCAGCATTTT.

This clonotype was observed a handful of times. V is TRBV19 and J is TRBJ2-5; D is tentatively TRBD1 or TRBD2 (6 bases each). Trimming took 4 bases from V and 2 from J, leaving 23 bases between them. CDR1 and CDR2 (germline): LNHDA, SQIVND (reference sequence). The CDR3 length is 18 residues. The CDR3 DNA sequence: TGTGCCAGTAGTAAAAGGGGGGTCAGCGTTTTGGATCAAGAGACCCAGTACTTC. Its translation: CASSKRGVSVLDQETQYF.

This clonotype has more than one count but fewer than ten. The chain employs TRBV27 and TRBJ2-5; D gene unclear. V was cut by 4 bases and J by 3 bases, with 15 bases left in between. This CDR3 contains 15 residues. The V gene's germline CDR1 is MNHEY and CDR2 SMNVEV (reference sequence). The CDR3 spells CASSSKLGIEETQYF. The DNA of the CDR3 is TGTGCCAGCAGTTCAAAATTAGGGATCGAAGAGACCCAGTACTTC.

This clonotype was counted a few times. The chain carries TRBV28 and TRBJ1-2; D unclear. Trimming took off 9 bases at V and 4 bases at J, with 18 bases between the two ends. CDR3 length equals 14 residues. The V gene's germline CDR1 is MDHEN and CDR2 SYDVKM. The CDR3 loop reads CASRSPDGIYGYTF. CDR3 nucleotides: TGTGCCAGTAGATCACCGGACGGGATCTATGGCTACACCTTC.